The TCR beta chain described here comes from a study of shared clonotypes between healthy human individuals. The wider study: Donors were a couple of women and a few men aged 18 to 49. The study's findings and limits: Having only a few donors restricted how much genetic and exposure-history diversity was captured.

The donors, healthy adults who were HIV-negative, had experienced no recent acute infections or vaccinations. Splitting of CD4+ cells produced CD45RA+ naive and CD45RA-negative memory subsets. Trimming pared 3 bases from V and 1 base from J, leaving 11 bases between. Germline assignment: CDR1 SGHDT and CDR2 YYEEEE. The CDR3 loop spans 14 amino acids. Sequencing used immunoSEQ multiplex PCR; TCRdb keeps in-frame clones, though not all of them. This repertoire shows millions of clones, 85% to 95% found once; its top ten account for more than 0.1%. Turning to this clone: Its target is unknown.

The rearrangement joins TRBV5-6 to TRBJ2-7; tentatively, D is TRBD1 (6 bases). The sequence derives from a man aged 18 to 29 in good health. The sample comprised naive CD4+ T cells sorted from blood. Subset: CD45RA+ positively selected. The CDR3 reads CASSSLDRSYEQYF. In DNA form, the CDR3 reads TGTGCCAGCAGCTCCTTAGACAGGTCCTACGAGCAGTACTTC.